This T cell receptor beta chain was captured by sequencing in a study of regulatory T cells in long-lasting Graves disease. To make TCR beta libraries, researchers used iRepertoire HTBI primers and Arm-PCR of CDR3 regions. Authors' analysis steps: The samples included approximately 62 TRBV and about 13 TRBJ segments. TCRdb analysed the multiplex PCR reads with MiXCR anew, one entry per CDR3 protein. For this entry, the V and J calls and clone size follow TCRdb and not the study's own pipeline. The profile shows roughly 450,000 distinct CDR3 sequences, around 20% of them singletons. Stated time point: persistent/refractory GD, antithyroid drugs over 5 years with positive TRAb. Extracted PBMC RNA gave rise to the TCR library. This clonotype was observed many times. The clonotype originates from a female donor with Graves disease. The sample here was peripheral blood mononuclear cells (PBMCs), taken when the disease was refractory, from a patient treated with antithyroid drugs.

CDR3 coding DNA: TGTGCCAGCAGCCTAAGGGCAGGGGAAAACTATGGCTACACCTTC. Its translation: CASSLRAGENYGYTF. The chain couples TRBV28 to TRBJ1-2, with D perhaps matching TRBD1 (6 bases). The CDR3 spans 15 residues. V gave up 6 bases and J gave up 2 bases, with 16 bases separating them. Germline CDR1 and CDR2: MDHEN and SYDVKM.